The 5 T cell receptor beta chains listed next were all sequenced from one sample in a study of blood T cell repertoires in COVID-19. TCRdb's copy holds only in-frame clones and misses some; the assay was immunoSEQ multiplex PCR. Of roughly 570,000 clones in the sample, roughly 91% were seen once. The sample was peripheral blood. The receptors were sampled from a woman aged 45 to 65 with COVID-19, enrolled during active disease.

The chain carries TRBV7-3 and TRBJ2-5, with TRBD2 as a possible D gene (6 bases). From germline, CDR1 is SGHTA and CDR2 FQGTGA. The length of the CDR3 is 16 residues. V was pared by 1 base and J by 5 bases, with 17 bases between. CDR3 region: CASSLMGRGAGETQYF. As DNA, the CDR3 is TGTGCCAGCAGCTTAATGGGGCGTGGGGCGGGGGAGACCCAGTACTTC.

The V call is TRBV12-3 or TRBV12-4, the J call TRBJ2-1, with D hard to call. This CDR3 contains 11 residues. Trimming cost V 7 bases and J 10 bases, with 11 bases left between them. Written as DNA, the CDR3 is TGTGCCAGCATGATAACGAGCGAGCAGTTCTTC. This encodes CASMITSEQFF.

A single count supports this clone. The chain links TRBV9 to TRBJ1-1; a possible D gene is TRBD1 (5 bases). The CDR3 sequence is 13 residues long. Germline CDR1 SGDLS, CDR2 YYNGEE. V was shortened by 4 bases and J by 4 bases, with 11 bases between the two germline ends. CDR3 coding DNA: TGTGCCAGCAGCCCGCAAAGGGGCACTGAAGCTTTCTTT. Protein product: CASSPQRGTEAFF.

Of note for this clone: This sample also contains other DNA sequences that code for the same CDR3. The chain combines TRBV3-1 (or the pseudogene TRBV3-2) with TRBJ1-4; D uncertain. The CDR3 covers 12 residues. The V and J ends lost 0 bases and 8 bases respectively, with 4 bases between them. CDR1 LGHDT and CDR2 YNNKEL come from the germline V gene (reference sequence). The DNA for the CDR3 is TGTGCCAGCAGCCAAGATCTGGAAAAACTGTTTTTT. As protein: CASSQDLEKLFF.

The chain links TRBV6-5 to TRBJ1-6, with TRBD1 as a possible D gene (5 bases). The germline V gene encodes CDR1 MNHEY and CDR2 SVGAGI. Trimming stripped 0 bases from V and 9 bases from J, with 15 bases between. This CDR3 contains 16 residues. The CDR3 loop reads CASSYSGGARSSPLHF. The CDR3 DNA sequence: TGTGCCAGCAGTTACTCTGGAGGGGCGCGCAGTTCACCCCTCCACTTT.